This T cell receptor beta chain appears in the sequencing data of a study of blood T cell repertoires in COVID-19. Whole-study context: Samples of COVID-19 (acute and convalescent) were obtained from the United States, Italy and Spain. The cDNA or gDNA used as material had been derived from T cells, B-cell-depleted T cells, or PBMCs.

Original processing methods: Nucleated cell counts were estimated from reference gene primer amplification. Generated by immunoSEQ multiplex PCR, the TCRdb table keeps only in-frame clones and is missing some. That table gives V, J and clone size, and the DNA gave D and trimming. The sample includes around 310,000 clones, around nine tenths of them seen just once. Trimming left V 4 bases short and J 7 bases short, with 10 bases between. This CDR3 contains 13 residues. The germline V gene encodes CDR1 SEHNR and CDR2 FQNEAQ (reference sequence). This clone was counted only a few times. The identical CDR3 is also encoded by other nucleotide sequences in the sample.

This sequence originates from a woman in her fifties or sixties with active or convalescent COVID-19. Source material: peripheral blood. This rearrangement joins TRBV7-9 to TRBJ2-2; a possible D gene is TRBD1 (6 bases). The chain's CDR3 is CASSSQGIGELFF. As DNA, the CDR3 is TGTGCCAGCAGCTCACAGGGTATCGGGGAGCTGTTTTTT.